What follows is one TCR beta chain and its context. Its target is not known. The sample belongs to a study of cytomegalovirus exposure and HLA in healthy donors. The primer mix had 60 Vbeta and 13 Jbeta primers. TCRdb's copy holds only in-frame clones and misses some; the assay was immunoSEQ multiplex PCR. The table shows under 200,000 clones, with approximately 82% occurring only once. Regarding the study as a whole: Because they were indistinguishable, some V segments, including TRBV6-2 and TRBV6-3, were excluded. Sequencing artifact likely explains a cluster of highly shared sequence variants. The study reported that TCR beta sequences accurately predicted HLA-A and HLA-B alleles in most subjects. In vitro data verified three CMV-associated chains as specific for CMV antigens.

Trimming left V 5 bases short and J 7 bases short, with 20 bases between. Germline V gene lookup returns CDR1 SGHVS and CDR2 FNYEAQ. The CDR3 spans 16 residues. The rearrangement joins TRBV7-6 to TRBJ2-2; a weak D match, TRBD2 (5 bases). The sequenced material came from PBMCs. This TCR derives from a woman under 30 in good health and CMV-seronegative. Written as DNA, the CDR3 is TGTGCCAGCAGCGACCCGGCGCGGGTTGTGAGCGGGGAGCTGTTTTTT. Its protein product is CASSDPARVVSGELFF.